This T cell receptor (beta chain) was sequenced during a study of blood T cell repertoires in COVID-19. Sequencing used immunoSEQ multiplex PCR; TCRdb keeps in-frame clones, though not all of them. Of over 120,000 clones listed, more than 75% are singletons. Participant reports of clinical history set cohort assignment. Recovered participants had two consecutive negative NP/OP PCR tests, healthcare professional clearance, or symptom resolution. CDR3 length: 15 amino acids. The ends lost 5 bases at V and 4 bases at J; junction bases unmatched: 9. CDR1 is SGHNT and CDR2 is YYREEE in the germline V gene (reference sequence). This clone was picked up one time.

The receptor was isolated from a man in his 60s who had recovered from COVID-19. The sequencing input was PBMCs or T cells enriched from blood (not recorded which). The chain has TRBV5-4 and TRBJ1-1; 9 positions match TRBD1. In nucleotides, the CDR3 is TGTGCCAGCAGGCGGGACAGGGCAACGGTCACTGAAGCTTTCTTT. Its translation: CASRRDRATVTEAFF.